This T cell receptor (beta chain) was obtained from a study of tissue T cells after allogeneic stem cell transplantation (dated by TCRdb to 2022 to 2024). Regarding the research as a whole: TCR beta repertoires were profiled across many tissues obtained from research autopsies of patients with and without GVHD, as well as in mouse models of GVHD. The human arm was a prospective observational study without blinding or randomization. The paper as a whole reports these results and caveats: Which tissue TCRs were alloreactive or antigen-specific was not determined in the study, and some of the clones might have been host cells that persisted. The patient cohort was small and varied clinically, and sampling depth was recognized as a limitation. Only a few T cell clones appeared in more than one patient, yet motif-based clustering showed tissue-specific repertoire signatures that were shared between patients. Within patients, how anatomically similar the tissues were was a key factor in shaping TCR repertoire composition, regardless of disease or transplant status. In both patients and mice, T cells from blood and spleen covered only a limited part of the TCR repertoire found in tissues.

According to the study, the label for this sample's time point signals: mouse harvest day 14 after allogeneic transplant. Each mouse graft consisted of 10^7 T-cell-depleted bone marrow cells plus 10^6 splenic CD5+ T cells and was given by tail vein injection. GVHD in mice was modeled with a major MHC-mismatch B6 (H2b) into BALB/c (H2d) model, and tissues were profiled at day 7 or 14. On day 7 or 14 post-transplant, mouse tissues and retro-orbital blood were harvested with separate sterile tools for each animal, and livers were flushed before harvest. Before genomic DNA isolation with the DNeasy Blood & Tissue Kit, mouse tissues were minced with razor blades in buffered saline. The library was obtained by the immunoSEQ multiplex PCR assay. TCRbeta CDR3 sequencing was done by Adaptive Biotechnologies at survey depth, reporting CDR3 sequences, V/J genes, productive frequency and template counts. Amplification of TCR beta CDR3 regions started from genomic DNA instead of RNA. The authors' pipeline ran thus. Jensen-Shannon divergence was used to quantify pairwise repertoire overlap between tissues, with a value of 1 meaning complete divergence and a value of 0 meaning identical repertoires. Based on pairwise JSD values, tissues were grouped by single-linkage agglomerative hierarchical clustering, and the results were shown as dendrograms. All patient samples were analyzed with GLIPH2 using simulation_depth 1000, kmer_min_depth 3 and cdr3_length_cutoff 8, and only groups containing more than two unique CDR3s were kept. In a standardized tissue-overlap score, Jaccard GLIPH-group overlap across patients was extrapolated to a standard repertoire size of 1000 clones. Associations of diversity with clinical or experimental variables used linear mixed-effect models with tissue fixed effects and individual random effects. TCRdb carries this immuneACCESS record with in-frame sequences only. Its versions omit some clonotypes, under half of them owing to an unresolved V gene in the studies checked, with the rest unexplained. The V and J calls and clone size are taken from that table; D and trimming were inferred from the DNA. For this sample the table gives over 1,500 clones, of which 50% were detected only once. The top ten clones comprise 21% of the sample.

Points on this clone: Its antigen is not yet known. Gene names and germline sequences refer to the mouse in this case.

The sample taken for sequencing was gut tissue. The source is a female BALB/c mouse given C57BL/6 T cells with graft-versus-host disease after an allogeneic hematopoietic cell transplant.

CDR3 bases read: TGTGCCAGCTCTCTCGAGGGTCAAAACACCTTGTAC. It translates to CASSLEGQNTLY. Given in full, the CDR3 is CASSLEGQNTLYF. Rearrangement joined TRBV12-2 to TRBJ2-4, with the D segment identity uncertain. Read data end 1 residue before the CDR3 end; the end is taken from the germline J gene. The CDR3 has 13 amino acids, counting the end cysteine and phenylalanine. The 36 bases shown cover part of the CDR3, and their frame starts at base 1. The germline V gene provides CDR1 SGHLS and CDR2 HYDKME. The trim is 0 bases for V and 1 base for J, with a gap of 4 bases between the germline ends.